Listed below are T cell receptor beta chains from one sample, sequenced in a study of blood T cell repertoires in COVID-19. Clones were read by immunoSEQ multiplex PCR, and TCRdb kept only the in-frame ones, dropping some. The table lists a few hundred thousand clones, about 85% of them singletons. Sequenced sample: PBMCs or T cells enriched from blood (not recorded which). Source of these receptors: a man between 40 and 49 years old who had recovered from COVID-19. CDR3s include the opening cysteine and the closing phenylalanine or tryptophan. D genes are given only for firm matches. A clone size is listed for some rows: how often the clone was seen (once, few, many), or a class if it is expanded.

j_call clone_size d_call v_call cdr3_nt cdr3_aa
TRBJ1-2 few NA TRBV3-1/TRBV3-2 TGTGCCACCAGCCGGGACACAGATTATGGCTACACCTTC CATSRDTDYGYTF
TRBJ1-3 NA NA TRBV11-3 TGTGCCAGCAGCTTCCCGGGAGGAAACACCATATATTTT CASSFPGGNTIYF
TRBJ1-5 few NA TRBV7-8 TGTGCCAGCAGCTTAGCGCCCGAGGGAGTAGGTCAGCCCCAGCATTTT CASSLAPEGVGQPQHF
TRBJ2-3 NA NA TRBV7-2 TGTGCCAGCAGCCAAACCGGGGTGGGCACAGATACGCAGTATTTT CASSQTGVGTDTQYF
TRBJ1-2 NA NA TRBV28 TGTGCCAGCAGTTTTTCCTCTTATGGCTACACCTTC CASSFSSYGYTF
TRBJ1-5 NA TRBD1 TRBV18 TGTGCCAGCTCACGCGACAGGGGGCGAGGTCAGCCCCAGCATTTT CASSRDRGRGQPQHF
TRBJ1-5 NA NA TRBV28 TGTGCCAGCAGTTTGGGGCCAGATAATCAGCCCCAGCATTTT CASSLGPDNQPQHF
TRBJ2-5 NA NA TRBV9 TGTGCCAGCAGCGTAGGGGGGCGGCAAGAGACCCAGTACTTC CASSVGGRQETQYF
TRBJ2-5 NA NA TRBV2 TGTGCCAGCAGGGCCGGGAGCAAAGAGACCCAGTACTTC CASRAGSKETQYF
TRBJ2-2 NA TRBD2 TRBV2 TGTGCCAGCAGTGCGGGAGGGCAATACACCGGGGAGCTGTTTTTT CASSAGGQYTGELFF